The 20 T cell receptor beta chains below all came from one sample that was sequenced in a study of tumor and adjacent non-tumor tissue in lung cancer. RNA was extracted from bulk tissue without any cell sorting. This non-tumor lung sample came from over 3 cm beyond the tumor edge. A modified ARM-PCR protocol with three rounds of nested PCR amplified TCRbeta. TCRdb re-analysed the multiplex PCR reads in MiXCR, keeping a single row per CDR3 protein. Among about 50,000 distinct CDR3 sequences, about 70% were seen once, and the ten largest hold about 23%. The sample taken for sequencing was distant non-tumor lung tissue. The receptors derive from a woman aged 60 to 75 with non-small cell lung cancer.

Comments on this clonotype: The junction shows a germline mismatch at one end, possibly a read error. The chain joins TRBV4-1 to TRBJ2-7; tentative D call: TRBD1 (6 bases). The CDR3 is 17 residues long. Germline CDR1 MGHRA, CDR2 YSYEKL. CDR3 region: CASSPTPLGLGAYERYF. The CDR3 DNA reads as TGCGCCAGCAGCCCTACTCCATTAGGACTGGGGGCCTACGAGCGGTACTTC.

V usage is TRBV29-1 and J usage is TRBJ2-3; 8 nucleotides agree with TRBD2. The length of the CDR3 is 14 residues. The germline V gene encodes CDR1 SQVTM and CDR2 ANQGSEA. Trimming at V came to 8 bases and at J to 5 bases, leaving 12 bases not matched to a gene. Written as DNA, the CDR3 is TGCAGCTTGACTAGCGAGGGGCCTGGAGATACGCAGTATTTT. Translated: CSLTSEGPGDTQYF.

The chain is built from TRBV6-2 or TRBV6-3 and TRBJ2-1; TRBD2 is a possible D gene (6 bases). Germline CDR1 MNHEY, CDR2 SVGEGT. This CDR3 comprises 15 residues. The V and J ends lost 9 bases and 8 bases respectively, with 23 bases between them. The CDR3 region has the DNA TGTGCCAGGAGTACCATTGGCGCGGGGCTCGATGAGCAGTTCTTC. This codes for CARSTIGAGLDEQFF.

In regard to this clonotype: Relative to the germline gene, one junction end is altered; a read error may explain this. The J gene is TRBJ2-1, the V gene TRBV11-2; either TRBD1 or TRBD2 may supply D (5 bases each). Germline loops: CDR1 SGHAT, CDR2 FQNNGV. The length of the CDR3 is 15 residues. CDR3 loop: CAGSKTGTAGTEQFF. The DNA of the CDR3 is TGTGCCGGCAGCAAAACCGGGACGGCCGGGACCGAGCAGTTCTTC.

As regards this clonotype: An end of the junction differs from the germline gene, which may be a read error. The chain employs TRBV29-1 and TRBJ2-7; tentative D call: TRBD1 (6 bases). The V gene's germline CDR1 is SQVTM and CDR2 ANQGSEA. This CDR3 is built from 14 residues. CDR3 coding DNA: TGTAGTGCTTACACAGGGTCGGCAGCTGGCGAGCAGTACTTC. Translation: CSAYTGSAAGEQYF.

Only a few counts were recorded for this clonotype. This may come from a read error, since a much larger clone is one base off. It is likely a read error, because the conserved phenylalanine at the end of the CDR3 is missing. The J gene is TRBJ2-1, the V gene TRBV13; D remains unclear. V dropped 0 bases and J dropped 2 bases, with 8 bases sitting between them. CDR3 length: 15 amino acids. From germline, CDR1 is PRHDT and CDR2 FYEKMQ (reference sequence). The CDR3 loop is CASSLGVGTYNEQFS. Written as DNA, the CDR3 is TGTGCCAGCAGCTTAGGGGTGGGGACCTACAATGAGCAGTTCTCC.

Of note for this clonotype: An end of the junction differs from the germline gene, which may be a read error. The V gene is TRBV29-1, the J gene TRBJ2-3, with TRBD1 matching over 8 bases. The CDR3 has 15 residues. Germline CDR1 and CDR2: SQVTM and ANQGSEA. The CDR3 DNA is TGTAGCGTTGTAAGGGGACAGGCTAGCACAGATACGCAGTATTTT. This translates into CSVVRGQASTDTQYF.

A word on this clonotype: Germline and junction disagree at one end, which may indicate a read error. The chain has TRBV7-8 and TRBJ2-2; either TRBD1 or TRBD2 may fit D (5 bases each). This CDR3 comprises 15 residues. CDR1 and CDR2 from the germline V gene are SGHVS and FQNEAQ. The CDR3 coding sequence is TGTGCCAGCAGCTTACCCGGGGCAAACACCGGGGAGCCGTTTTTT. Translation: CASSLPGANTGEPFF.

This clonotype was detected many times. J is TRBJ1-3 and V is TRBV30; the D gene is possibly TRBD1 (5 bases). Germline CDR1 and CDR2: GTSNPN and SVGIG (reference sequence). This CDR3 region has 18 residues. The germline V and J ends were trimmed by 4 bases and 4 bases, with 26 bases remaining between them. DNA of the CDR3: TGTGCCTGGATCCCGGCTCAGGGAGCAGTTCTGGGGGGAAACACCATATATTTT. Its translation is CAWIPAQGAVLGGNTIYF.

V and J are TRBV10-1 and TRBJ2-7; TRBD1 matches at 9 bases. The V gene's germline CDR1 is WNHNN and CDR2 SYGVQD (reference sequence). Germline trimming cut 6 bases from V and 12 bases from J; bases unmatched to any gene: 12. This CDR3 is built from 13 residues. The CDR3 coding sequence is TGCGCCAGCAGCCGGGACAGGGCGGACGAGATGTACTTC. Translated, it gives CASSRDRADEMYF.

In regard to this clonotype: Its ends do not fully match the called genes, so a read error is possible. The chain carries TRBV6-5 and TRBJ1-1; TRBD1 might be the D (5 bases). The germline V gene encodes CDR1 MNHEY and CDR2 SVGAGI. The CDR3 is made up of 14 amino acids. The DNA for the CDR3 is TGTGCCAACAGTTTAGGGGTTGGAGCAAGAAAAGCTTTCTTT. This codes for CANSLGVGARKAFF.

As concerns this clonotype: The junction does not match germline at one end; this may be a read error. The V and J genes are TRBV19 and TRBJ1-1; D is uncertain. The CDR3 runs 14 residues. Germline values: CDR1 LNHDA, CDR2 SQIVND (reference sequence). The CDR3 DNA sequence: TGTGCCAGTCGTACTGAACACATGAACACTGTAGCTTTCTTT. This sequence encodes CASRTEHMNTVAFF.

Regarding this clonotype: A read error may produce the germline difference seen at one junction end. This chain joins TRBV28 and TRBJ1-2; 7 nucleotides line up with TRBD1. Germline assignment: CDR1 MDHEN and CDR2 SYDVKM. The CDR3 contains 13 residues. The CDR3 reads CVSSLGDRDSYTF. The CDR3 nucleotides are TGTGTCAGCAGTTTAGGAGACAGGGACAGCTACACCTTC.

This clonotype was recorded once. Compared with germline, one end of the junction differs, possibly owing to a read error. V is TRBV12-3 or TRBV12-4 and J is TRBJ2-7, with 7 bases matching TRBD2. The CDR3 is made up of 13 amino acids. The CDR3 sequence is CASLGRGSYVQYF. DNA of the CDR3: TGTGCCAGCCTTGGGAGGGGATCCTACGTGCAGTACTTT.

J is TRBJ2-5 and V is TRBV6-5; 7 bases map to TRBD1. Germline V gene lookup returns CDR1 MNHEY and CDR2 SVGAGI. The CDR3 is 14 residues long. With 8 bases clipped from V and 8 bases from J, the junction kept 14 bases outside the gene matches. This CDR3 reads CASCRQGNEDTQYF. The CDR3 nucleotides are TGTGCCAGCTGTCGACAGGGCAATGAGGATACCCAGTACTTC.

For this clonotype: A read error may produce the germline difference seen at one junction end. The rearrangement joins TRBV20-1 to TRBJ2-2; 7 nucleotides agree with TRBD2. This CDR3 has 14 residues. Germline-derived CDR1 and CDR2 are DFQATT and SNEGSKA (reference sequence). The CDR3 region is CSATSSSGTVELFF. DNA for the CDR3: TGCAGTGCTACCAGCTCTAGCGGCACCGTGGAGCTGTTTTTT.

Notes on this clonotype: Germline is not matched at one junction end, which may reflect a read error. CDR3 bases: TGTGCCAGTAGCGGCGACAGGGACACAGGGGAGCTGTTTTTT. It specifies CASSGDRDTGELFF. The chain joins TRBV6-5 to TRBJ2-2, with D maybe TRBD1 (7 bases). Germline V gene lookup returns CDR1 MNHEY and CDR2 SVGAGI. The CDR3 has 14 residues.

Note on this clonotype: The junction differs from germline at one of its ends, possibly a read error. The CDR3 spells CACSSQRGPSAPAF. CDR3 sequence (DNA): TGTGCCTGCAGTTCGCAGCGGGGGCCCTCAGCCCCAGCATTT. The chain recombines TRBV6-5 with TRBJ1-5, with D tentatively TRBD1 (6 bases). This CDR3 region has 14 residues. Germline V gene data show CDR1 as MNHEY and CDR2 as SVGAGI.

The rearrangement uses TRBV29-1 and TRBJ2-5; TRBD2 is a possible D gene (6 bases). Per germline, CDR1 SQVTM and CDR2 ANQGSEA. CDR3 length: 13 amino acids. V was pared by 8 bases and J by 5 bases, with 18 bases between. DNA for the CDR3: TGCAGCCCACGGACTATGCCAGGGGAGACCCAGTACTTC. Translated: CSPRTMPGETQYF.

The V and J genes are TRBV5-1 and TRBJ2-7; D remains unclear. With 3 bases removed from V and 3 bases from J, the gap between germline ends came to 16 bases. From germline, CDR1 is SGHRS and CDR2 YFSETQ. This CDR3 is 15 amino acids long. CDR3 coding DNA: TGCGCCAGCAGCTCGGGCAGCCGTACGAACTACGAGCAGTACTTC. Translation gives CASSSGSRTNYEQYF.